The text below deals with one T cell receptor (beta chain). The entry originates in a study of cytomegalovirus exposure and HLA in healthy donors. The primer mix had 60 Vbeta and 13 Jbeta primers. Assay: immunoSEQ multiplex PCR; the TCRdb copy retains only in-frame clones and omits some. The sample lists about 180,000 clones, around 82% occurring once. V lost 3 bases and J lost 2, with 15 bases in between. This CDR3 spans 15 amino acids. Germline loops: CDR1 SGHNT, CDR2 YYREEE (reference sequence). V usage is TRBV5-4 and J usage is TRBJ2-7; tentatively, D is TRBD2 (6 bases). The sequence was collected from a woman aged 30 to 39 in good health and CMV-seropositive. Sequencing input: PBMCs. The CDR3 coding sequence is TGTGCCAGCAGCTACGGCGGGGACGGAGCCTACGAGCAGTACTTC. Translation: CASSYGGDGAYEQYF. The entire variable domain, with the rest obtained from reference TRBV5-4 and TRBJ2-7, is as follows: ETGVTQSPTHLIKTRGQQVTLRCSSQSGHNTVSWYQQALGQGPQFIFQYYREEENGRGNFPPRFSGLQFPNYSSELNVNALELDDSALYLCASSYGGDGAYEQYFGPGTRLTVT.